Listed below are T cell receptor beta chains from one sample, sequenced in a study of blood T cell repertoires in COVID-19. Only in-frame clones appear in the TCRdb table, and some are missing; sequencing was by immunoSEQ multiplex PCR. The sample consists of 250,000 to 350,000 clones, approximately 91% of them appearing once. Sequencing was performed on peripheral blood. The source of these receptors is a woman in her sixties with acute or convalescent COVID-19. Each CDR3 is given with its conserved first and last residue. A D gene is named only where the DNA matches it firmly. The size entry is marked missing in some rows and otherwise reads once, few, many or a size class.

clone_size	v_call	j_call	cdr3_length	d_call	cdr3_aa	cdr3_nt
.	TRBV28	TRBJ1-1	13	.	CASGKLTNTEAFF	TGTGCCAGCGGAAAACTAACGAACACTGAAGCTTTCTTT
.	TRBV27	TRBJ1-5	13	.	CASSETGNQPQHF	TGTGCCAGCAGCGAGACGGGGAATCAGCCCCAGCATTTT
.	TRBV24-1	TRBJ1-1	16	.	CATSDPGGPLGTEAFF	TGTGCCACCAGTGACCCGGGAGGCCCTTTGGGCACTGAAGCTTTCTTT
.	TRBV5-4	TRBJ1-6	15	.	CASSLAQGLNSPLHF	TGTGCCAGCAGCTTGGCCCAGGGTCTTAATTCACCCCTCCACTTT
few	TRBV19	TRBJ1-5	16	.	CASSATDGYSNQPQHF	TGTGCCAGTAGCGCCACCGACGGGTATAGCAATCAGCCCCAGCATTTT
.	TRBV7-9	TRBJ2-7	13	TRBD1	CASSFRGQYEQYF	TGTGCCAGCAGCTTCAGGGGGCAGTACGAGCAGTACTTC
.	TRBV20-1	TRBJ1-3	11	.	CSARGQSAIYF	TGCAGTGCTAGGGGGCAATCTGCCATATATTTT
.	TRBV24-1	TRBJ1-1	17	.	CATPAAGNRRGAEEAFF	TGTGCCACCCCCGCGGCGGGGAACAGGAGGGGTGCAGAGGAAGCTTTCTTT
many	TRBV3-1/TRBV3-2	TRBJ2-7	16	TRBD2	CASSGTSGGLAYEQYF	TGTGCCAGCAGCGGGACTAGCGGGGGCCTGGCCTACGAGCAGTACTTC
.	TRBV6-5	TRBJ2-3	16	TRBD2	CASSSTLTSTRGTQYF	TGTGCCAGCAGTTCCACGCTGACTAGCACCAGAGGTACGCAGTATTTT
.	TRBV23-1	TRBJ1-2	12	.	CARTGHFYGYTF	TGCGCCAGAACGGGACACTTTTATGGCTACACCTTC
.	TRBV30	TRBJ2-5	12	.	CAWKQSTETQYF	TGTGCCTGGAAACAGAGTACGGAGACCCAGTACTTC
.	TRBV19	TRBJ1-2	18	TRBD1	CASSTPGGNGAIGPGYTF	TGTGCCAGTAGTACGCCAGGGGGCAATGGGGCTATTGGGCCTGGCTACACCTTC
.	TRBV4-2	TRBJ2-3	13	.	CASSQASTDTQYF	TGTGCCAGCAGCCAGGCTAGCACAGATACGCAGTATTTT
.	TRBV3-1/TRBV3-2	TRBJ2-2	17	TRBD1	CASSYRSTGAPLGELFF	TGTGCCAGCAGCTACCGCTCGACAGGGGCCCCCCTCGGGGAGCTGTTTTTT
.	TRBV7-9	TRBJ1-4	13	.	CASSSREDEKLFF	TGTGCCAGCAGTTCCAGGGAGGATGAAAAACTGTTTTTT